This T cell receptor beta chain was sequenced during a study of neoadjuvant anti-PD-1 for oral cavity cancer. About the research overall: Patients without progression got a fourth dose around day 43.

CDR1 SGHDN and CDR2 FVKESK come from the germline V gene. The CDR3 sequence is 16 residues long. Trimming removed 5 bases at V and 2 bases at J, with 17 bases between. The method was immunoSEQ multiplex PCR; TCRdb's version includes in-frame clones alone and lacks a portion of them. The sample gives 55,000 to 75,000 clones, roughly nine tenths of which show up once; 2.5% to 3% is in the top ten. Time point of the sample: after neoadjuvant nivolumab, at surgical resection. The input for sequencing was PBMCs, taken after nivolumab (anti-PD-1) treatment. The chain uses TRBV14 and TRBJ2-3; D not resolved. This sequence originates from a person between 40 and 80 years old with oral cavity squamous cell carcinoma. The CDR3 sequence: CASSYGVRRNTDTQYF. The CDR3 DNA is TGTGCCAGCAGCTATGGGGTTAGGAGAAACACAGATACGCAGTATTTT. Drawing the rest from reference TRBV14 and TRBJ2-3, the complete variable domain is EAGVTQFPSHSVIEKGQTVTLRCDPISGHDNLYWYRRVMGKEIKFLLHFVKESKQDESGMPNNRFLAERTGGTYSTLKVQPAELEDSGVYFCASSYGVRRNTDTQYFGPGTRLTVL.